The 21 T cell receptor beta chains below were found in one sample sequenced in a study of T cells after yellow fever vaccination. In TCRdb, the 5' RACE reads were re-called with MiXCR into one record per CDR3 protein. The table lists some 130,000 distinct CDR3 sequences, roughly 6.7% of them singletons. This specimen consisted of CD4+ T cells sorted from PBMCs, obtained 10 days after the yellow fever booster vaccination. The source is a young man who received the YFV17D yellow fever vaccine.

This clonotype has at least ten counts. This chain links TRBV5-1 with TRBJ2-1; the D is unclear. The CDR3 covers 15 residues. V was cut by 0 bases and J by 3 bases, with 10 bases left in between. Germline CDR1 is SGHRS and CDR2 is YFSETQ. The CDR3 nucleotides are TGCGCCAGCAGCTTGGTTTCAGAGCTCTACAATGAGCAGTTCTTC. Its protein is CASSLVSELYNEQFF.

This clonotype occurred many times. The V call is TRBV4-3, the J call TRBJ2-3, with D hard to call. The germline V gene has CDR1 LGHNA and CDR2 YSLEER. There are 14 residues in the CDR3. Trimming left V 1 base short and J 1 base short, with 6 bases between. The CDR3 sequence: CASSQVQGTDTQYF. The CDR3 DNA follows: TGCGCCAGCAGCCAAGTCCAGGGCACAGATACGCAGTATTTT.

This clonotype was seen at least ten times. This CDR3 reads CASSLSSGGYNEQFF. Here the CDR3 DNA reads TGCGCCAGCAGCTTGTCTAGCGGGGGTTACAATGAGCAGTTCTTC. This chain uses TRBV5-1 with TRBJ2-1, with 10 bases identical to TRBD2. V shed 1 base, J shed 4 bases, and the junction held 2 bases outside the gene matches. Germline CDR1 and CDR2: SGHRS and YFSETQ. The CDR3 covers 15 residues.

This clonotype was found many times. V gene TRBV5-1 combines with J gene TRBJ2-1, with D uncertain. This CDR3 region has 12 residues. The germline V gene has CDR1 SGHRS and CDR2 YFSETQ. V was clipped by 0 bases and J by 6 bases, with 4 bases between them. In DNA form, the CDR3 reads TGCGCCAGCAGCTTGGCCGTCAATGAGCAGTTCTTC. Its protein product is CASSLAVNEQFF.

Remarks on this clonotype: Possible read error: a much larger clone is one base away. The chain links TRBV4-3 to TRBJ2-3; possible D gene TRBD1, 5 bases. The germline V gene has CDR1 LGHNA and CDR2 YSLEER. Trimming took 0 bases from V and 6 from J, leaving 7 bases between them. CDR3 length: 13 amino acids. The DNA of the CDR3 is TGCGCCAGCAGCCAAGAAGGACATGATACGCAGTATTTT. It specifies CASSQEGHDTQYF.

The sample holds many counts of this clonotype. The gene calls are TRBV6-1 and TRBJ2-6; D remains ambiguous. V was pared by 6 bases and J by 5 bases, with 11 bases between. The CDR3 has 14 amino acids. Per the germline V gene, CDR1 is MNHNS and CDR2 is SASEGT. CDR3 nucleotide sequence: TGTGCCAGCAGACTCCGGGCCCGGGCCAACGTCCTGACTTTC. This sequence encodes CASRLRARANVLTF.

This rearrangement joins TRBV4-3 to TRBJ2-3; D unclear. CDR1 and CDR2 (germline): LGHNA, YSLEER. Trimming pared 0 bases from V and 0 bases from J, leaving 13 bases between. This CDR3 contains 17 residues. CDR3 sequence: CASSQDANRYSTDTQYF. DNA of the CDR3: TGCGCCAGCAGCCAAGACGCAAATCGCTATAGCACAGATACGCAGTATTTT.

This clonotype was recorded many times. The rearrangement links TRBV20-1 to TRBJ2-1; D not resolved. V was shortened by 3 bases and J by 10 bases, with 10 bases between the two germline ends. The germline gives CDR1 DFQATT, CDR2 SNEGSKA (reference sequence). This CDR3 has 11 residues. CDR3 region: CSASRTGEQFF. The CDR3 coding sequence is TGCAGTGCTAGCCGTACTGGAGAGCAGTTCTTC.

This clonotype was counted ten times or more. V usage is TRBV20-1 and J usage is TRBJ1-2; 8 nucleotides line up with TRBD1. Trimming took 8 bases from V and 5 from J; bases not matched to a gene: 10. Germline values: CDR1 DFQATT, CDR2 SNEGSKA (reference sequence). The CDR3 runs to 13 residues. This CDR3 is CSPRAGGAYGYTF. The CDR3 bases are TGCAGTCCTCGGGCAGGGGGCGCTTATGGCTACACCTTC.

The CDR3 region has the DNA TGCAGTGCCCGGGCTCCGGGAGGTGGGACTAGCGGGAAAGAGACCCAGTACTTC. Translation gives CSARAPGGGTSGKETQYF. This chain joins TRBV20-1 and TRBJ2-5, with 13 bases fitting TRBD2. CDR1 is DFQATT and CDR2 is SNEGSKA in the germline V gene (reference sequence). J was trimmed by 3 bases and V by 6 bases; bases with no gene match: 16. The CDR3 loop spans 18 amino acids.

This clonotype has more than one count but fewer than ten. The rearrangement links TRBV7-2 to TRBJ1-1; TRBD1 might be the D (6 bases). Trimming took off 1 base at V and 1 base at J, with 13 bases between the two ends. Germline CDR1 and CDR2: SGHTA and FQGNSA. This CDR3 contains 16 residues. CDR3 in DNA: TGTGCCAGCAGCTTAGTAGTCGCGACAGGGAACACTGAAGCTTTCTTT. As protein: CASSLVVATGNTEAFF.

This clonotype was found many times. The chain links TRBV20-1 to TRBJ2-3; a weak D match, TRBD2 (6 bases). Trimming pared 6 bases from V and 9 bases from J, leaving 13 bases between. Germline V gene data show CDR1 as DFQATT and CDR2 as SNEGSKA (reference sequence). CDR3 length equals 11 residues. This CDR3 is CSALEGRTQYF. In DNA form, the CDR3 reads TGCAGTGCCCTGGAGGGAAGGACGCAGTATTTT.

This clonotype occurred a few times. A read error may produce the germline difference seen at one junction end. J is TRBJ2-2 and V is TRBV7-7; D might be TRBD2 (5 bases). Germline V gene data show CDR1 as SSHAT and CDR2 as FNYEAQ (reference sequence). The CDR3 runs 15 residues. This chain's CDR3 is CASSLREQNTGELFF. CDR3 nucleotide sequence: TGTGCTAGCAGCCTGAGGGAACAGAACACCGGGGAGCTGTTTTTT.

This clonotype was recorded many times. The V gene is TRBV20-1, the J gene TRBJ2-1, with TRBD1 as a possible D gene (5 bases). In germline, CDR1 is DFQATT, CDR2 SNEGSKA (reference sequence). Trimming left V 6 bases short and J 0 bases short, with 9 bases between. The CDR3 consists of 13 residues. In nucleotides, the CDR3 is TGCAGTGCCAGGGCGAGCTCCTACAATGAGCAGTTCTTC. This encodes CSARASSYNEQFF.

In its sample, this clonotype was seen many times. For the CDR3, the DNA is TGTGCCAGCAGCTTGGTCAGGGATACTGAAGCTTTCTTT. Amino acids: CASSLVRDTEAFF. The chain joins TRBV5-4 to TRBJ1-1; D perhaps matches TRBD1 (5 bases). Germline CDR1 SGHNT, CDR2 YYREEE (reference sequence). V was clipped by 0 bases and J by 5 bases, with 8 bases between them. CDR3 length: 13 amino acids.

This clonotype was seen at least ten times. This chain connects TRBV29-1 to TRBJ2-5; D ambiguous. Trimming stripped 7 bases from V and 3 bases from J, with 12 bases between. CDR3 length: 12 residues. Germline-derived CDR1 and CDR2 are SQVTM and ANQGSEA. CDR3 sequence (DNA): TGCAGCGCCAGAAGGGCGGAAGAGACCCAGTACTTC. Translated, it gives CSARRAEETQYF.

This clonotype has at least ten counts. This sequence joins TRBV7-9 and TRBJ2-7; 8 bases are shared with TRBD2. Trimming took 1 base from V and 12 from J; bases not matched to a gene: 11. Germline values: CDR1 SEHNR, CDR2 FQNEAQ (reference sequence). The CDR3 loop spans 14 amino acids. DNA of the CDR3: TGTGCCAGCAGCTTAGACGGGAGGGCCCGGATCTGGTACTTC. Residues: CASSLDGRARIWYF.

This clonotype occurred many times. The chain joins TRBV5-1 to TRBJ2-5; 7 bases fit TRBD1. This CDR3 contains 14 residues. Germline V gives CDR1 SGHRS, CDR2 YFSETQ. Trimming at V came to 3 bases and at J to 2 bases, leaving 4 bases not matched to a gene. The CDR3 DNA sequence: TGCGCCAGCAGCTCCAGGGGGTGGCAAGAGACCCAGTACTTC. This codes for CASSSRGWQETQYF.

This clonotype was recorded many times. The CDR3 bases are TGTGCCAGCAGCTTAGTGCAGCACAATCAGCCCCAGCATTTT. It yields the protein CASSLVQHNQPQHF. The gene calls are TRBV7-2 and TRBJ1-5; no clear D gene. The CDR3 is 14 amino acids. Trimming took 1 base from V and 3 from J, leaving 7 bases between them. Germline V gene data show CDR1 as SGHTA and CDR2 as FQGNSA.

The chain has TRBV5-1 and TRBJ2-2, with a possible D match to TRBD1 (5 bases). Trimming removed 4 bases from V and 5 bases from J, with 18 bases in between. The CDR3 is 16 residues long. Germline V gene lookup returns CDR1 SGHRS and CDR2 YFSETQ. The CDR3 sequence is CASSGAASQGTGELFF. The CDR3 DNA follows: TGCGCCAGCAGCGGGGCCGCTAGTCAGGGAACCGGGGAGCTGTTTTTT.

This clonotype showed up many times. This chain joins TRBV11-2 and TRBJ2-1; D might be TRBD1 or TRBD2, each matching 5 bases. Germline loops: CDR1 SGHAT, CDR2 FQNNGV. Between the trimmed V and J ends, which lost 5 bases and 4 bases, there was a span of 18 bases. CDR3 length equals 16 residues. The CDR3 loop reads CASSARGGGQYNEQFF. The CDR3 coding sequence is TGTGCCAGCAGCGCAAGGGGCGGCGGGCAGTACAATGAGCAGTTCTTC. Together with reference TRBV11-2 and TRBJ2-1, the CDR3 gives the full variable domain: EAGVAQSPRYKIIEKRQSVAFWCNPISGHATLYWYQQILGQGPKLLIQFQNNGVVDDSQLPKDRFSAERLKGVDSTLKIQPAKLEDSAVYLCASSARGGGQYNEQFFGPGTRLTVL.